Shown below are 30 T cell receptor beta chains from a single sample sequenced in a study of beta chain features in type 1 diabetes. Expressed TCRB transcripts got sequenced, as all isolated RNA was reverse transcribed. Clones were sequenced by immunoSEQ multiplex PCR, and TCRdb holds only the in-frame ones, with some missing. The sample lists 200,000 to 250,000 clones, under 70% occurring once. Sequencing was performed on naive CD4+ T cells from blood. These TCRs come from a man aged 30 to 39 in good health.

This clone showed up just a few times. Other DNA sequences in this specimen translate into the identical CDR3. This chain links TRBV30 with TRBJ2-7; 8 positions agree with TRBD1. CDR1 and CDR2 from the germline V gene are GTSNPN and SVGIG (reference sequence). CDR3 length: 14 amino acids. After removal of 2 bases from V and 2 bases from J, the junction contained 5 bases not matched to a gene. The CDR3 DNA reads TGTGCCTGGAGTCCCGGACAGGGCCCCTACGAGCAGTACTTC. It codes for CAWSPGQGPYEQYF.

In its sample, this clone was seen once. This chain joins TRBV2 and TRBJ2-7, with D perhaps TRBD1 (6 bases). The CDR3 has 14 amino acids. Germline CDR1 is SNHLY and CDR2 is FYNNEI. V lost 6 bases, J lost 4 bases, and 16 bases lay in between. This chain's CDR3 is CASRRPGQLYEQYF. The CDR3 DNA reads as TGTGCCAGCAGAAGACCGGGACAATTGTACGAGCAGTACTTC.

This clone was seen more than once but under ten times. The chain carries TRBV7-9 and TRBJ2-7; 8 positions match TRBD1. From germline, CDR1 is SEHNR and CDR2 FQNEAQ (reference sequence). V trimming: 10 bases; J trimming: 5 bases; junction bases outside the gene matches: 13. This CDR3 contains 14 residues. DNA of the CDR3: TGTGCCATCGCCCCCGGGACAGGTCGAGACGAGCAGTACTTC. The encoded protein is CAIAPGTGRDEQYF.

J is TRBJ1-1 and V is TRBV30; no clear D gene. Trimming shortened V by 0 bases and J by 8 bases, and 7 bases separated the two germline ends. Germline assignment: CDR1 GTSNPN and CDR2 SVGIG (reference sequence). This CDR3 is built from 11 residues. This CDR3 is CAWSVKWEAFF. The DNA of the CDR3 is TGTGCCTGGAGTGTTAAGTGGGAAGCTTTCTTT.

CDR3 protein: CSVETRGANTGELFF. CDR3 coding DNA: TGCAGCGTTGAAACGCGGGGGGCCAACACCGGGGAGCTGTTTTTT. The chain joins TRBV29-1 to TRBJ2-2; 8 bases line up with TRBD2. The CDR3 runs 15 residues. Per the germline V gene, CDR1 is SQVTM and CDR2 is ANQGSEA. V lost 2 bases to trimming and J lost 2 bases; unmatched junction nucleotides: 4.

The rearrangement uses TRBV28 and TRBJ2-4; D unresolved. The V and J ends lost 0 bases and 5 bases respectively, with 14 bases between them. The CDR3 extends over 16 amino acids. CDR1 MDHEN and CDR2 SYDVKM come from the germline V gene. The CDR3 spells CASSLWGPDPQNIQYF. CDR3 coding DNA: TGTGCCAGCAGTTTATGGGGCCCGGACCCCCAAAACATTCAGTACTTC.

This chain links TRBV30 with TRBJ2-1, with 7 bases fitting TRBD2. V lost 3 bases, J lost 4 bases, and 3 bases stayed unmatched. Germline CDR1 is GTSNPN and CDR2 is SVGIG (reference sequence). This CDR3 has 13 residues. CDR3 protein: CAWRRERYNEQFF. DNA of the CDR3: TGTGCCTGGAGGCGGGAGCGTTACAATGAGCAGTTCTTC.

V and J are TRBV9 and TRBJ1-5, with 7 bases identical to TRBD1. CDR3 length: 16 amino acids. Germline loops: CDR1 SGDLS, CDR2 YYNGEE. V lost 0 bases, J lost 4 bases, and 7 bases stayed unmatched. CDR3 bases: TGTGCCAGCAGCGTAGGTGGACAGGAGATTAATCAGCCCCAGCATTTT. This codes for CASSVGGQEINQPQHF.

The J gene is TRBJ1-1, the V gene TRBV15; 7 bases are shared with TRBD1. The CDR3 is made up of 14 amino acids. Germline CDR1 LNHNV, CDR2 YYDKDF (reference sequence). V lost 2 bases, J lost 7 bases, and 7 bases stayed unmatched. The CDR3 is CATSRLDGDSEAFF. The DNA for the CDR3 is TGTGCCACCAGCAGACTTGATGGGGACAGTGAAGCTTTCTTT.

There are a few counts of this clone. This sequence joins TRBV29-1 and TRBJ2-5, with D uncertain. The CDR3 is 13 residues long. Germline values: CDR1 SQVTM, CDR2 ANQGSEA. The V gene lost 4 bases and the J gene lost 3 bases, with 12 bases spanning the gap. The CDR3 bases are TGCAGCGTTGCTTCGGCAGCGAAAGAGACCCAGTACTTC. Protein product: CSVASAAKETQYF.

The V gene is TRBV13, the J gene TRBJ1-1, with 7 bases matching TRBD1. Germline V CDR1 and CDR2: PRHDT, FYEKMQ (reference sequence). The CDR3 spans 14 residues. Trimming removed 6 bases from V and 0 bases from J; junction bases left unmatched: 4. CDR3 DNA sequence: TGTGCCAGCAGGCGGACAGGAATGAACACTGAAGCTTTCTTT. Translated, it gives CASRRTGMNTEAFF. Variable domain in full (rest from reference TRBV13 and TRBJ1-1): AAGVIQSPRHLIKEKRETATLKCYPIPRHDTVYWYQQGPGQDPQFLISFYEKMQSDKGSIPDRFSAQQFSDYHSELNMSSLELGDSALYFCASRRTGMNTEAFFGQGTRLTVV.

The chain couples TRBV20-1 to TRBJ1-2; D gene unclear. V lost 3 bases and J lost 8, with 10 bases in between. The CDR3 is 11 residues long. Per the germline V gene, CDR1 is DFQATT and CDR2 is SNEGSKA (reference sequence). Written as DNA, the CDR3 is TGCAGTGCTAGTGAGGACGACGGCTACACCTTC. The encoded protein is CSASEDDGYTF.

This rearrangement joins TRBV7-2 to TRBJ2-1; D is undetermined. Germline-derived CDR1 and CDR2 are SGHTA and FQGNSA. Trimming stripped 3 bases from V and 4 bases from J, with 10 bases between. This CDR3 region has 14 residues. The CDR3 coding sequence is TGTGCCAGCAGCTTCCGGGTCTTATACAATGAGCAGTTCTTC. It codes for CASSFRVLYNEQFF.

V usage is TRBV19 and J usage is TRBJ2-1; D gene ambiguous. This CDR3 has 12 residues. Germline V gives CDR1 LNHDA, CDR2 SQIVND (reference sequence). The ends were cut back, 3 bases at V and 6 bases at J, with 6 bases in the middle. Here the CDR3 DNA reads TGTGCCAGTAGTATCCGGATCAATGAGCAGTTCTTC. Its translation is CASSIRINEQFF.

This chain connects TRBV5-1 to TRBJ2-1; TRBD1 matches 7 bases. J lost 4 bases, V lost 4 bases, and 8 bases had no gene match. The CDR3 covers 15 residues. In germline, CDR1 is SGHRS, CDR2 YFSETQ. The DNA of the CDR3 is TGCGCCAGCAGCCCCACCGGGACAGCATACAATGAGCAGTTCTTC. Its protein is CASSPTGTAYNEQFF.

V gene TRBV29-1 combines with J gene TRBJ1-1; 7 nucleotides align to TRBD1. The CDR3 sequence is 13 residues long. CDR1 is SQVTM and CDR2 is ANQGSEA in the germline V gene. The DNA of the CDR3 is TGCCTCGTTTGGGGGGACAGAAACACTGAAGCTTTCTTT. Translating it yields CLVWGDRNTEAFF.

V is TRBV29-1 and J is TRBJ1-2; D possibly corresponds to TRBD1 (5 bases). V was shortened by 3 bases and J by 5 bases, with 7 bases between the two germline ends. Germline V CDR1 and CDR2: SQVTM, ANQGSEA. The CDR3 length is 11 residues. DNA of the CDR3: TGCAGCGTTGAGGGGGTTTATGGCTACACCTTC. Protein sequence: CSVEGVYGYTF.

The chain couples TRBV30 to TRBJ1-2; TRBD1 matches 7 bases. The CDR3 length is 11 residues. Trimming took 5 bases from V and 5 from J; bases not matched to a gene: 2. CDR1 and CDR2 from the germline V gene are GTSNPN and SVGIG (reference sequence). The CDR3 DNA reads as TGTGCCTGGCAGGGGGTTTATGGCTACACCTTC. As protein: CAWQGVYGYTF.

CDR3 amino acids: CASSLRGPGTDTQYF. Written as DNA, the CDR3 is TGTGCCAGCAGCTTAAGGGGGCCGGGCACAGATACGCAGTATTTT. V gene TRBV11-2 combines with J gene TRBJ2-3; 7 nucleotides match TRBD1. The CDR3 has 15 residues. Germline V CDR1 and CDR2: SGHAT, FQNNGV. Losses at the gene ends were 2 bases for V and 1 base for J; bases not matched to a gene: 3.

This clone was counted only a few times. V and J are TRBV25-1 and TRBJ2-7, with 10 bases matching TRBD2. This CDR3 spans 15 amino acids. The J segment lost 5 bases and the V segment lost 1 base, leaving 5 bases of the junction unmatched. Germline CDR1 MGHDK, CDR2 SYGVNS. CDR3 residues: CASSELASGSNEQYF. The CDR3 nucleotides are TGTGCCAGCAGTGAATTGGCTAGCGGGAGCAACGAGCAGTACTTC.

The CDR3 is CATVRGEGKEQYF. CDR3 in DNA: TGTGCCACCGTCAGGGGAGAGGGGAAAGAGCAGTACTTC. The rearrangement links TRBV30 to TRBJ2-7, with a tentative D call TRBD1 (6 bases). V was pared by 8 bases and J by 7 bases, with 21 bases between. Germline CDR1 reads GTSNPN; CDR2 reads SVGIG (reference sequence). The CDR3 is made up of 13 amino acids.

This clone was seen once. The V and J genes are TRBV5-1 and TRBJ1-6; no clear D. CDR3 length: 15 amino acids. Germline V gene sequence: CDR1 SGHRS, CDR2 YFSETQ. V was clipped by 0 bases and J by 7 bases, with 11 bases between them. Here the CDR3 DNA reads TGCGCCAGCAGCTTGGGGCGTCACTTCAATTCACCCCTCCACTTT. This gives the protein CASSLGRHFNSPLHF.

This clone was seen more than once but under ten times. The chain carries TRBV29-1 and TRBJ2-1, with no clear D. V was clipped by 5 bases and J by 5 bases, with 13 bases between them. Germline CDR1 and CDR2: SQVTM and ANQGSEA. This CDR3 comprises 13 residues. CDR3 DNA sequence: TGCAGCGTTTCAAGGCTGTTGGACAATGAGCAGTTCTTC. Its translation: CSVSRLLDNEQFF.

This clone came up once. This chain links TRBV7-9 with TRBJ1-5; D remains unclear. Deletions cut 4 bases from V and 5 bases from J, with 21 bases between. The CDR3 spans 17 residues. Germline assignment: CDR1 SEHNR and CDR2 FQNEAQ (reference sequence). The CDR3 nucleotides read TGTGCCAGCAGCTCTAGTGAGGCCAGGAAGCCTTATCAGCCCCAGCATTTT. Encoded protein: CASSSSEARKPYQPQHF.

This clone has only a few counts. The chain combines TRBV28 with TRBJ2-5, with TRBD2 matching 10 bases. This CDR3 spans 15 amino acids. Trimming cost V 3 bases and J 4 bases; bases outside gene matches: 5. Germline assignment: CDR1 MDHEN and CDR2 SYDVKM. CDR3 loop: CASSLPSGSTETQYF. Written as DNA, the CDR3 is TGTGCCAGCAGTTTGCCTAGCGGGAGTACAGAGACCCAGTACTTC.

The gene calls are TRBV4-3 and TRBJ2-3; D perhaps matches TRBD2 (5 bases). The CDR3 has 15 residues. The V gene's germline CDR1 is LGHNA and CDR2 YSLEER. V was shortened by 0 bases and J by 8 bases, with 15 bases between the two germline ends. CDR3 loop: CASSQENGERSTQYF. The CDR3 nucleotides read TGCGCCAGCAGCCAAGAGAACGGGGAACGCTCTACGCAGTATTTT.

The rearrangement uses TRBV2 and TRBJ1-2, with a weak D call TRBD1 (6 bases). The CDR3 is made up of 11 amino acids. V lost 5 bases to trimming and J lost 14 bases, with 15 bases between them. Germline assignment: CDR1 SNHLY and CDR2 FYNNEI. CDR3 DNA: TGTGCCAGCAGTTTCCGACAGGAAAATACCTTC. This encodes CASSFRQENTF.

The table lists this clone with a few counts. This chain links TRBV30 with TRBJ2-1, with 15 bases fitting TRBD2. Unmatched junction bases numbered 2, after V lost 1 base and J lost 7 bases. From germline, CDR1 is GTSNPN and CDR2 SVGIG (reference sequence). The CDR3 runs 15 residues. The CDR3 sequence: CAWSAGTSGRNEQFF. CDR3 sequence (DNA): TGTGCCTGGAGTGCCGGGACTAGCGGGAGGAATGAGCAGTTCTTC.

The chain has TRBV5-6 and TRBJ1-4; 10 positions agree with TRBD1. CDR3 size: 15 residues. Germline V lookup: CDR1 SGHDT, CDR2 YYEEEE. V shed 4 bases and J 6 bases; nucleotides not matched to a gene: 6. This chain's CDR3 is CASSLTGTGDEKLFF. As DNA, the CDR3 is TGTGCCAGCAGCCTGACCGGGACAGGGGATGAAAAACTGTTTTTT.

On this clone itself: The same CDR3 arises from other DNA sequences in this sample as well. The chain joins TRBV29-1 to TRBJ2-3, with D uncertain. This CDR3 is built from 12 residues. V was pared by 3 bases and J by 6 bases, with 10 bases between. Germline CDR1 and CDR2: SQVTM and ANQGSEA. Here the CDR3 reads CSVDNRVDTQYF. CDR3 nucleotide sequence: TGCAGCGTTGATAACCGGGTGGATACGCAGTATTTT.